The 2 T cell receptor beta chains given below trace back to one sample, sequenced in a study of CD8 T cells in Susac syndrome. Random hexamers served to reverse transcribe about 0.5 to 1 ug RNA. TCRdb passed the immunoSEQ multiplex PCR reads through MiXCR, listing each CDR3 protein once. This sample has around 140,000 distinct CDR3 sequences, with around 75% found just once. The sequenced material came from CD8+ T cells from PBMCs. These receptors were taken from a human donor with multiple sclerosis.

This sequence joins TRBV5-6 and TRBJ2-3, with D uncertain. Germline V gene sequence: CDR1 SGHDT, CDR2 YYEEEE. The CDR3 extends over 16 amino acids. Trimming removed 3 bases from V and 1 base from J, with 15 bases in between. As DNA, the CDR3 is TGTGCCAGCAGCTACGCAAACGAAGAGGGCACAGATACGCAGTATTTT. This translates into CASSYANEEGTDTQYF.

This chain joins TRBV28 and TRBJ2-5; D is perhaps TRBD1 (8 bases). CDR1 is MDHEN and CDR2 is SYDVKM in the germline V gene. The V gene lost 3 bases and the J gene lost 4 bases, with 18 bases spanning the gap. The CDR3 is 16 residues long. CDR3 loop: CASSLVRYRGGETQYF. The CDR3 nucleotides read TGTGCCAGCAGTTTGGTTCGTTACAGGGGGGGAGAGACCCAGTACTTC. The full variable domain, rest sourced from reference TRBV28 and TRBJ2-5, is DVKVTQSSRYLVKRTGEKVFLECVQDMDHENMFWYRQDPGLGLRLIYFSYDVKMKEKGDIPEGYSVSREKKERFSLILESASTNQTSMYLCASSLVRYRGGETQYFGPGTRLLVL.